The T cell receptor (beta chain) described here comes from a study of T-cell memory formation after mild COVID-19. TCRdb re-derived calls from the 5' RACE reads in MiXCR, one entry per CDR3 protein. The sample includes 68,000 or so distinct CDR3 sequences, around 17% of them seen just once. Trimming removed 3 bases at V and 3 bases at J, with 14 bases between. CDR3 length: 14 residues. CDR1 SQVTM and CDR2 ANQGSEA come from the germline V gene. The V and J genes are TRBV29-1 and TRBJ1-2; D is ambiguous. This sequence originates from an adult woman who had mild COVID-19 (a few samples of this study predate the infection). Cell type and time point are not known. Source material: PBMCs or a T cell subset sorted from them (not recorded which). The DNA of the CDR3 is TGCAGCGTTGACTCCCAGGCTGGTTACTATGGCTACACCTTC. Translation: CSVDSQAGYYGYTF.